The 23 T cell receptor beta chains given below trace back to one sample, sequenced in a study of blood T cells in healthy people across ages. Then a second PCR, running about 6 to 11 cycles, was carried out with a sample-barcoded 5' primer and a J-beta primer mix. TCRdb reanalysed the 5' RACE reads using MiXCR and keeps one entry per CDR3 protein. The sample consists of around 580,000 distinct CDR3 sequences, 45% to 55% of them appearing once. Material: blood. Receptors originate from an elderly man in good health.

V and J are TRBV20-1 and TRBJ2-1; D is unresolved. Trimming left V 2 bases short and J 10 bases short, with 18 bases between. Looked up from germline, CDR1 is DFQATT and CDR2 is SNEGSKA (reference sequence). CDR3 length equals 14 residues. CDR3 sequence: CSARPTWDGKEQFF. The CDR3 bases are TGCAGTGCTAGACCCACCTGGGATGGCAAGGAGCAGTTCTTC.

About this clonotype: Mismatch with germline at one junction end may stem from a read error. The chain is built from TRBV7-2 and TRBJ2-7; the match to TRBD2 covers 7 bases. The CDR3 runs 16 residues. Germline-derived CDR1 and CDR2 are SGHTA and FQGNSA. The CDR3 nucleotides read TGTGCCAGCAGTTTAGCGGGTAGCGGGCTCTCCTACGAGCAGTACTTC. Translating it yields CASSLAGSGLSYEQYF.

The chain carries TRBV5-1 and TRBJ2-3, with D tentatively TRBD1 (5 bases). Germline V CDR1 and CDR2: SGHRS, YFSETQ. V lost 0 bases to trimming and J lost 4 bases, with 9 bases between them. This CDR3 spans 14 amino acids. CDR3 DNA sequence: TGCGCCAGCAGCTTGGGACAGATCTCAGATACGCAGTATTTT. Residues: CASSLGQISDTQYF.

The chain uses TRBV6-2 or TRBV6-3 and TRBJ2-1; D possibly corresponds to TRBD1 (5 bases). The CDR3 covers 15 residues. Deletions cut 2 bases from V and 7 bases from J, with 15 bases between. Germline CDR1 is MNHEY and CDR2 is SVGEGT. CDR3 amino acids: CASSYKGIAGNEQFF. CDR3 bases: TGTGCCAGCAGTTACAAAGGGATAGCAGGGAATGAGCAGTTCTTC.

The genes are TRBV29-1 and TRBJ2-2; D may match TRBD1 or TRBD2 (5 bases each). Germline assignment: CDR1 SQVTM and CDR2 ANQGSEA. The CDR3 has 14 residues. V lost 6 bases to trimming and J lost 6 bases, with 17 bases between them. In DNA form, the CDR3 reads TGCAGCGTGAAACGGGACCAAGGGTCCGGGGAGCTGTTTTTT. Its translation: CSVKRDQGSGELFF.

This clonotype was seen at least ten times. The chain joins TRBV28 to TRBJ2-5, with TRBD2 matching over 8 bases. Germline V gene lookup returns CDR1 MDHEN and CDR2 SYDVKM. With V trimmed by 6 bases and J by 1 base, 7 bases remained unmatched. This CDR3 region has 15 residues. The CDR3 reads CASSPSTSGQETQYF. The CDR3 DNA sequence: TGTGCCAGCAGCCCCTCCACTAGCGGCCAAGAGACCCAGTACTTC.

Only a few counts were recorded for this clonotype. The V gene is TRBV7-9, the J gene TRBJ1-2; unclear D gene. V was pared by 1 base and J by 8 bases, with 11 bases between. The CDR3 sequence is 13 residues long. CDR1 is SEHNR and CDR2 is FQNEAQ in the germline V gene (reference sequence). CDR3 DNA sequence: TGTGCCAGCAGCTTAGTGGGTATCGGGGGCTACACCTTC. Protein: CASSLVGIGGYTF. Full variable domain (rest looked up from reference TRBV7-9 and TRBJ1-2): DTGVSQNPRHKITKRGQNVTFRCDPISEHNRLYWYRQTLGQGPEFLTYFQNEAQLEKSRLLSDRFSAERPKGSFSTLEIQRTEQGDSAMYLCASSLVGIGGYTFGSGTRLTVV.

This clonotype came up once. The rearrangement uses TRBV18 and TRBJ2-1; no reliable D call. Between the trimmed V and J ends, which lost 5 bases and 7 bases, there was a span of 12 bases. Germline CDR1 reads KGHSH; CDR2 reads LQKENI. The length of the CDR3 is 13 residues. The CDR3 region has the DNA TGTGCCAGCTCATTCGGTGGGCTAAATGAGCAGTTCTTC. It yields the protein CASSFGGLNEQFF.

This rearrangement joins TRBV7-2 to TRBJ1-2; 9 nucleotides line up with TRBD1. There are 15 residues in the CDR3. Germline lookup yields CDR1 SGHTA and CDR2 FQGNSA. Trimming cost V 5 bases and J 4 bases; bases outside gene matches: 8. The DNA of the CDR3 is TGTGCCAGCAGCCCAGTACAGGGGGCGAGCTATGGCTACACCTTC. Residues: CASSPVQGASYGYTF.

Written as DNA, the CDR3 is TGTGCCAGCAGCTTAGGGTCGACCAGAGGGTCGTACGAGCAGTACTTC. Translation: CASSLGSTRGSYEQYF. The chain has TRBV7-9 and TRBJ2-7; D is possibly TRBD2 (5 bases). The CDR3 is made up of 16 amino acids. Germline loops: CDR1 SEHNR, CDR2 FQNEAQ (reference sequence). The V end was cut by 1 base, the J end by 4 bases, with 17 bases between. The variable domain in full, with the rest retrieved from reference TRBV7-9 and TRBJ2-7, is DTGVSQNPRHKITKRGQNVTFRCDPISEHNRLYWYRQTLGQGPEFLTYFQNEAQLEKSRLLSDRFSAERPKGSFSTLEIQRTEQGDSAMYLCASSLGSTRGSYEQYFGPGTRLTVT.

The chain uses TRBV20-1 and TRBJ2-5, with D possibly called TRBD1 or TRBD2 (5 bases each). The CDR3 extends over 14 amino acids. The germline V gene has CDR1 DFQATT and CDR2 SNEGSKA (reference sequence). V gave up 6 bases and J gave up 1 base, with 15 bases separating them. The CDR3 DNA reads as TGCAGTGCGTTTCGGGGCGGCTCCCAAGAGACCCAGTACTTC. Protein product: CSAFRGGSQETQYF.

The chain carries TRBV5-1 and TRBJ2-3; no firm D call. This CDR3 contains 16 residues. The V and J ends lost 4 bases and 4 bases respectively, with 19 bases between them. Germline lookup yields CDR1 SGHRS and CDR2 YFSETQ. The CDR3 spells CASSPLWATQPDTQYF. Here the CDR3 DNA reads TGCGCCAGCAGCCCCTTGTGGGCGACCCAGCCAGATACGCAGTATTTT. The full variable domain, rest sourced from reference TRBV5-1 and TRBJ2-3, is KAGVTQTPRYLIKTRGQQVTLSCSPISGHRSVSWYQQTPGQGLQFLFEYFSETQRNKGNFPGRFSGRQFSNSRSEMNVSTLELGDSALYLCASSPLWATQPDTQYFGPGTRLTVL.

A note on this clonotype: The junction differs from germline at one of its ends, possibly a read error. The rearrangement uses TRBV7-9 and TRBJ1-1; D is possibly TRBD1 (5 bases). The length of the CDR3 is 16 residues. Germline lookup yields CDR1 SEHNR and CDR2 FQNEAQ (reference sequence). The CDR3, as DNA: TGTGTCAGCAGCTTAGGGGCCTACACGGACGGGACTGAAGCTTTCTTT. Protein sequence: CVSSLGAYTDGTEAFF.

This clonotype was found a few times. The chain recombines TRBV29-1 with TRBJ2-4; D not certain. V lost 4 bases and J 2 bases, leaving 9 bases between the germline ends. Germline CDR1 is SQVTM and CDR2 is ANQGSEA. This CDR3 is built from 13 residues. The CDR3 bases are TGCAGCGTTGGACGCGGCACCAAAAACATTCAGTACTTC. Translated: CSVGRGTKNIQYF.

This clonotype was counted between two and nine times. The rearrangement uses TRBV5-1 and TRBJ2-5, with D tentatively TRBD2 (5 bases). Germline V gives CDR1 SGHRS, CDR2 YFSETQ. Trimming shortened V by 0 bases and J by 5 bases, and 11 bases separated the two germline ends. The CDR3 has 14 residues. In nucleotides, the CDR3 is TGCGCCAGCAGCTTGGCCGAGGGCGGCGAGACCCAGTACTTC. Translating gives CASSLAEGGETQYF.

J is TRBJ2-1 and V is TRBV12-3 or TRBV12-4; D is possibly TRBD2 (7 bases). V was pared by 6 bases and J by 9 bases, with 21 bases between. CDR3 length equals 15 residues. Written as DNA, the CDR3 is TGTGCCAGCAGCCCGGGCGGGGGCGCGATGGGTGAGCAGTTCTTC. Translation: CASSPGGGAMGEQFF.

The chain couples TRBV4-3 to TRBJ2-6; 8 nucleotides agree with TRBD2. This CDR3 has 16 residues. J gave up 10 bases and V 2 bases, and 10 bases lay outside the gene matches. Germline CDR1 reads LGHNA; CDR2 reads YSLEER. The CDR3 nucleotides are TGCGCCAGCAGCCAATCCCAACCGGGACTAGGGAACGTCCTGACTTTC. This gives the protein CASSQSQPGLGNVLTF.

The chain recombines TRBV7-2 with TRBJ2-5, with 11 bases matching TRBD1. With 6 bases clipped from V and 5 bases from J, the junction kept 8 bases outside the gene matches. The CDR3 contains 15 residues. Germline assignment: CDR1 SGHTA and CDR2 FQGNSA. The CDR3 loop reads CASSRDRGFVETQYF. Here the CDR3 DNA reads TGTGCCAGCAGTCGGGACAGGGGGTTTGTGGAGACCCAGTACTTC. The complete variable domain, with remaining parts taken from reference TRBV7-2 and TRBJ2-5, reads GAGVSQSPSNKVTEKGKDVELRCDPISGHTALYWYRQSLGQGLEFLIYFQGNSAPDKSGLPSDRFSAERTGGSVSTLTIQRTQQEDSAVYLCASSRDRGFVETQYFGPGTRLLVL.

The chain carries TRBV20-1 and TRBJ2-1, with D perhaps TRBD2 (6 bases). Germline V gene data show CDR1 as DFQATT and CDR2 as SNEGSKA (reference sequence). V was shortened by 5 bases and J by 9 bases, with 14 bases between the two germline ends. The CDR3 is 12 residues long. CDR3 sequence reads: CSAQAGGSEQFF. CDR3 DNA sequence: TGCAGTGCTCAAGCCGGAGGGTCTGAGCAGTTCTTC.

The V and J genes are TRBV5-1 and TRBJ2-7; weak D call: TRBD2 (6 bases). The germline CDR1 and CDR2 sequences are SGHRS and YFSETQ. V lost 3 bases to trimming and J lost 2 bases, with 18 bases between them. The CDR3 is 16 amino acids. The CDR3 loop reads CASSYPNGTGTYEQYF. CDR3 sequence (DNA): TGCGCCAGCAGCTACCCTAACGGGACTGGTACCTACGAGCAGTACTTC.

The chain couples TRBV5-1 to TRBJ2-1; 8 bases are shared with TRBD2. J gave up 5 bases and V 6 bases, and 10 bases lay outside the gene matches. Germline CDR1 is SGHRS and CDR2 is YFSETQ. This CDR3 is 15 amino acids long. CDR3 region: CASTILAGRNNEQFF. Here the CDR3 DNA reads TGCGCCAGCACGATTTTAGCGGGGAGAAACAATGAGCAGTTCTTC.

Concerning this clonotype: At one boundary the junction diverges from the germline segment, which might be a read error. The DNA of the CDR3 is TGCACCAGCAGCCTGACTAGCGGGAGGTCCACAGATACGCAGTATTTT. Protein product: CTSSLTSGRSTDTQYF. V usage is TRBV4-3 and J usage is TRBJ2-3, with 13 bases lining up with TRBD2. The CDR3 loop spans 16 amino acids. Germline assignment: CDR1 LGHNA and CDR2 YSLEER.

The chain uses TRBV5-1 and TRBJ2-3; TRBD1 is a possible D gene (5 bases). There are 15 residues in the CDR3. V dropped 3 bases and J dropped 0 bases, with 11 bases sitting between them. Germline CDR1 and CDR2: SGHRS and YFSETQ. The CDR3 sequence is CASSYRISSTDTQYF. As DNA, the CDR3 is TGCGCCAGCAGCTACAGGATTTCTAGCACAGATACGCAGTATTTT.